This TCR beta chain stems from a study of blood T cells in healthy people across ages. Findings and limits, study-wide: Diversity estimates drawn from one million T cells were deemed underestimates. A roughly linear fall in TCR beta diversity per million T cells was seen with increasing age.

Using a J-beta primer mix together with a sample-barcoded 5' primer, a second PCR was run for roughly 6 to 12 cycles. Every cDNA molecule bore a tag from a template-switch adaptor containing 12 random nucleotides. TCRdb analysed the 5' RACE reads with MiXCR anew, one entry per CDR3 protein. Here the sample spans hundreds of thousands of distinct CDR3 sequences, roughly 60% being singletons. As to this clonotype: Antigen: not known.

The CDR3 covers 14 residues. The germline V gene has CDR1 MNHNS and CDR2 SASEGT. The ends lost 10 bases at V and 7 bases at J; junction bases unmatched: 11. Staff drew around 10 milliliters of peripheral blood from each donor. The TCR sequence derives from a man between 25 and 39 years old in good health. The genes are TRBV6-1 and TRBJ1-4; 8 bases align to TRBD1. Input material: blood. CDR3 in DNA: TGTGCCACGCACCGGGACAGGCTGGGTGAAAAACTGTTTTTT. It translates to CATHRDRLGEKLFF.